This T cell receptor beta chain was obtained from a study of CD8 T cells in Susac syndrome. The CDR3 is 14 amino acids. Germline V gene lookup returns CDR1 MGHRA and CDR2 YSYEKL. V was cut by 0 bases and J by 3 bases, with 6 bases left in between. An amount of RNA that ranged from about 0.45 to 1 ug was reverse transcribed with random hexamers. Across 54 Vbeta and 13 Jbeta, immunoSEQ multiplex PCR amplified TCR beta CDR3. TCRdb processed the immunoSEQ multiplex PCR reads anew with MiXCR; each CDR3 protein has one entry. The profile shows about 250,000 distinct CDR3 sequences, approximately 92% of them singletons. The study sequenced TCR beta in blood CD8+ and CD4+ T cells. Treatment-naive patients with stable or active relapsing-remitting disease were the multiple sclerosis controls. TEMRA cells were FACS-enriched and CD8+ and CD4+ T cells negatively isolated.

The chain couples TRBV4-1 to TRBJ1-5, with D uncertain. This clonotype was obtained from a human donor with multiple sclerosis. The material sequenced was CD4+ T cells from PBMCs. CDR3 bases: TGCGCCAGCAGCCAAGACTCAGACAATCAGCCCCAGCATTTT. It codes for CASSQDSDNQPQHF.